This T cell receptor (beta chain) came from a study of Ad26.COV2.S vaccination and SARS-CoV-2 variants. Study-level results: Relative to placebo recipients, vaccine recipients exhibited elevated spike-specific TCR breadth.

On this clone itself: Antigen unknown.

The method was immunoSEQ multiplex PCR; TCRdb's version includes in-frame clones alone and lacks a portion of them. Of hundreds of thousands of clones in the sample, just over 90% were seen once. The V gene's germline CDR1 is SGHNT and CDR2 YYREEE (reference sequence). V dropped 4 bases and J dropped 7 bases, with 15 bases sitting between them. CDR3 length: 15 amino acids. This specimen was peripheral blood, taken after recovery from COVID-19. The chain couples TRBV5-4 to TRBJ1-6, with D perhaps TRBD1 (6 bases). The receptor was derived from a human donor who had recovered from COVID-19. The CDR3 loop is CASSAGRTANSPLHF. DNA of the CDR3: TGTGCCAGCAGCGCTGGTAGGACAGCCAATTCACCCCTCCACTTT.